This T cell receptor beta chain was recovered during a study of shared clonotypes between healthy human individuals (dated by TCRdb to about 2020). Context from the whole study: A few men and a couple of women, aged 18 to 49 years, made up the cohort. Per donor, leukapheresis produced somewhere between about 0.85 and 10 billion PBMCs. To increase sequencing depth and limit assay-specific biases, different laboratories used diverse techniques to prepare libraries and sequence TCR repertoires. For each donor, CD4 naive and CD4 memory were each run on three plates, CD8 naive on two plates, and CD8 memory on one plate. Blood TCR repertoires of roughly five healthy adults were deeply sequenced to estimate repertoire size and the extent of clonotype sharing between individuals. Overall results and qualifications from the work: Sampling was limited to blood, and TCR repertoires in tissue likely differ from TCR repertoires in blood. Pairwise subsampling led to the expectation that sequencing depth would affect the degree of clonotype sharing among donors. Naive subsets generally had larger estimated clonotype richness than memory subsets did. Clonotypes shared by all four sorted-subset donors showed higher generation probabilities than non-shared clonotypes. About 5% of naive CD4, 3.5% of naive CD8, roughly 2.4% of memory CD4, and 0.4% of memory CD8 clonotypes were shared across several donors. The genetic and exposure-history diversity represented was limited by the small number of donors. Rarefaction of sorted-subset datasets indicated incomplete sequencing despite the large sequencing depth.

To note about this clone: No cognate antigen has been identified for it. It has no much larger one-base neighbor in the sample; base qualities were not kept.

CD8 naive samples were CD45RO-negative cells positively selected for CCR7, giving a CD45RA+CCR7+ population that excluded TemRA cells. Healthy HIV-negative adults with no recently reported acute infections or vaccinations were included as donors. All donors were Caucasian adults living in Nashville, Tennessee, USA. Blood was obtained by leukapheresis, after which PBMCs were separated by Ficoll-Histopaque density gradient centrifugation and cryopreserved in liquid nitrogen vapor phase. Purity and quantity of every magnetically sorted T cell population were checked by analytical flow cytometry. Each sorted fraction had its genomic DNA isolated and then quantified by UV absorbance on a Nanodrop 2000c. TCR CDR3 regions were amplified from genomic DNA by multiplex PCR using the deep immunoSEQ assay. For each cell subset, the extracted genomic DNA was distributed evenly across all wells of several immunoSEQ 96-well plates, and each plate served as one replicate. For sorted subsets, approximately 190 ng of genomic DNA, equivalent to tens of thousands of T cell genomes, went into each replicate PCR. The purified libraries were quantified using a Qubit 3.0 fluorometer, sized with a Bioanalyzer 2100, and then quantified again using the KAPA Library Quantification kit. Each immunoSEQ 96-well plate was sequenced on its own single-read 150-cycle Illumina NextSeq 550 flow cell. For the original study's pipeline: Because the immunoSEQ output included only junctional sequences and no quality scores, the filtering could not be the same as the filtering used for full-length reads. Sequences were annotated with PyIR, a Python wrapper for IgBLAST v1.9, using IMGT germline references to assign V/J genes and CDR3. Reads were filtered out if the reads had weak V/J assignments (E-value above 1e-6), no CDR3, stop codons, out-of-frame junctions, or ambiguous translated residues. V3J clonotypes were defined by identical inferred V gene, J gene, and CDR3 amino acid sequence. Percentage overlap between repertoires was computed as shared unique clonotypes divided by the size of the smaller repertoire. RTK rarefaction, the Chao1 estimator, and Recon v2.1 estimates of unobserved clonotypes were used to assess repertoire richness. For all TCRbeta clonotypes obtained by the gDNA method from a few donors, generation probabilities were computed with OLGA. Drawn from immuneACCESS, this table holds only the in-frame rearrangements with V and J called that TCRdb kept. Clones are partly lost; checked studies trace under half to an unresolved V gene and leave the rest unexplained. V, J and clone size are those of that table, while D and trimming were read from the DNA. The sample table records 800,000 to 950,000 clones; approximately 96% of these occur just once. The ten largest clonotypes hold less than 0.25% of the sample.

What was sequenced was naive CD8+ T cells sorted from blood. Explained via the paper, the cell subset or site label denotes: CD45RA+CCR7+. The source is a young man in good health.

This receptor has the CDR3 CASSWTGGIDEQYF. The DNA reads TGTGCCAGCAGCTGGACAGGGGGTATAGACGAGCAGTACTTC. Recombination linked TRBV7-3 to TRBJ2-7; 10 middle bases align to TRBD1. The cysteine opens and the phenylalanine closes a CDR3 of 14 amino acids. The entry retains the CDR3 DNA only, 42 bases that are in frame from base 1. CDR1 and CDR2 are drawn from the germline V gene: SGHTA, FQGTGA. Ends trimmed: V by 4 bases, J by 5 bases; bases unmatched to a gene: 5.